This entry lists 31 T cell receptor beta chains sequenced from one sample in a study of shared clonotypes between healthy human individuals. Data came from immunoSEQ multiplex PCR; TCRdb stores just in-frame clones and leaves some out. The profile shows about 490,000 clones, 70% to 80% of them singletons. The sample comprised PBMCs. The source is a woman in her thirties or forties in good health. Some clones in this sample may be carry-over from other donors' samples.

This clone was counted once. A much larger clonotype is one base distant, so this may be a read error. The rearrangement links TRBV11-3 to TRBJ2-7; D uncertain. Trimming removed 3 bases from V and 1 base from J, with 7 bases in between. Germline lookup yields CDR1 SGHNT and CDR2 YENEEA. CDR3 size: 13 residues. For the CDR3, the DNA is TGTGCCAGCAGCTTGGGCAGTTCCTACGAGCAGTACTTC. This codes for CASSLGSSYEQYF.

This sequence joins TRBV20-1 and TRBJ2-1; D remains unclear. This CDR3 is 10 amino acids long. V dropped 4 bases and J dropped 10 bases, with 8 bases sitting between them. The germline gives CDR1 DFQATT, CDR2 SNEGSKA (reference sequence). The DNA of the CDR3 is TGCAGTGCTACTCGAAACGAGCAGTTCTTC. Its translation is CSATRNEQFF.

This chain connects TRBV25-1 to TRBJ1-2, with D hard to call. This CDR3 spans 13 amino acids. Looked up from germline, CDR1 is MGHDK and CDR2 is SYGVNS. Trimming pared 5 bases from V and 8 bases from J, leaving 15 bases between. This chain's CDR3 is CASSPAGDGGYTF. The CDR3 nucleotides read TGTGCCAGCAGTCCCGCGGGAGACGGCGGCTACACCTTC.

The DNA of the CDR3 is TGTGCCAGTAGTATAGCGGGAGGCCAGCGTACGCAGTATTTT. It translates to CASSIAGGQRTQYF. The chain recombines TRBV19 with TRBJ2-3, with TRBD2 matching over 7 bases. J lost 8 bases, V lost 1 base, and 6 bases had no gene match. The CDR3 contains 14 residues. Germline CDR1 and CDR2: LNHDA and SQIVND (reference sequence).

The rearrangement links TRBV6-1 to TRBJ1-2; tentative D call: TRBD1 (6 bases). Germline CDR1 reads MNHNS; CDR2 reads SASEGT. CDR3 length: 15 amino acids. The V end lost 5 bases, the J end lost 3 bases, and 16 bases lay between the germline ends. CDR3 sequence: CASSPLEGGDYGYTF. The CDR3 DNA sequence: TGTGCCAGCAGTCCCCTCGAGGGGGGTGACTATGGCTACACCTTC.

This clone was seen only a few times. The rearrangement uses TRBV6-1 and TRBJ2-4; TRBD1 is a possible D gene (6 bases). Trimming shortened V by 4 bases and J by 6 bases, and 16 bases separated the two germline ends. This CDR3 comprises 15 residues. Germline V lookup: CDR1 MNHNS, CDR2 SASEGT. The CDR3 loop is CASSGGAGAGNIQYF. Here the CDR3 DNA reads TGTGCCAGCAGTGGCGGTGCAGGGGCGGGAAACATTCAGTACTTC.

In the case of this clone: The junction differs from germline at one of its ends, possibly a read error. The V call is TRBV9, the J call TRBJ2-3; 13 bases match TRBD2. CDR3 length equals 19 residues. Looked up from germline, CDR1 is SGDLS and CDR2 is YYNGEE. In nucleotides, the CDR3 is TGTGCCAGCAGCGTAGCTCCAAGGACTAGCGGGAGAGTCACAGATACGCAGTGTTTT. It codes for CASSVAPRTSGRVTDTQCF. The full variable domain, rest sourced from reference TRBV9 and TRBJ2-3, is DSGVTQTPKHLITATGQRVTLRCSPRSGDLSVYWYQQSLDQGLQFLIQYYNGEERAKGNILERFSAQQFPDLHSELNLSSLELGDSALYFCASSVAPRTSGRVTDTQCFGPGTRLTVL.

The chain has TRBV5-3 and TRBJ2-7; TRBD2 agrees at 12 bases. TRBV5-3 falls under the ORF class, with uncertain function. V lost 4 bases to trimming and J lost 2 bases; unmatched junction nucleotides: 7. The CDR3 consists of 16 residues. The chain's CDR3 is CARSPWTSGTAYEQYF. The CDR3, as DNA: TGTGCCAGAAGCCCCTGGACTAGCGGGACCGCCTACGAGCAGTACTTC.

This sequence joins TRBV25-1 and TRBJ2-2; a weak D match, TRBD2 (6 bases). V lost 6 bases to trimming and J lost 6 bases, with 17 bases between them. Germline V gene data show CDR1 as MGHDK and CDR2 as SYGVNS. The CDR3 length is 15 residues. CDR3 sequence: CASSGGTAGPGELFF. The CDR3 DNA follows: TGTGCCAGCAGCGGGGGTACGGCCGGGCCCGGGGAGCTGTTTTTT.

The rearrangement joins TRBV30 to TRBJ1-5; D is uncertain. The CDR3 spans 17 residues. CDR1 is GTSNPN and CDR2 is SVGIG in the germline V gene (reference sequence). Trimming left V 5 bases short and J 0 bases short, with 20 bases between. Here the CDR3 DNA reads TGTGCCTGGCGGTCGCGAAGTGGCGATTATAGCAATCAGCCCCAGCATTTT. It is translated as CAWRSRSGDYSNQPQHF.

This clone was seen a few times. V and J are TRBV11-2 and TRBJ1-1; 8 positions match TRBD1. There are 13 residues in the CDR3. V lost 8 bases to trimming and J lost 1 base; unmatched junction nucleotides: 3. Germline V gene lookup returns CDR1 SGHAT and CDR2 FQNNGV. The CDR3 protein is CASAGGPNTEAFF. The CDR3 coding sequence is TGTGCCAGCGCAGGGGGCCCGAACACTGAAGCTTTCTTT.

This clone was detected a few times. V and J are TRBV9 and TRBJ1-1; D ambiguous. The CDR3 loop spans 13 amino acids. Germline V gene data show CDR1 as SGDLS and CDR2 as YYNGEE. Trimming removed 4 bases at V and 2 bases at J, with 9 bases between. The CDR3 DNA reads as TGTGCCAGCAGCCGGGTCTCTAACACTGAAGCTTTCTTT. It encodes CASSRVSNTEAFF.

The chain is built from TRBV18 and TRBJ1-3; D not resolved. The length of the CDR3 is 16 residues. The germline V gene encodes CDR1 KGHSH and CDR2 LQKENI. Trimming removed 4 bases at V and 0 bases at J, with 13 bases between. The chain's CDR3 is CASSRGAVHSGNTIYF. CDR3 bases: TGTGCCAGCTCACGGGGTGCGGTCCACTCTGGAAACACCATATATTTT.

J is TRBJ2-2 and V is TRBV11-3; TRBD2 aligns across 11 bases. The V and J ends lost 0 bases and 5 bases, in that order; junction bases with no gene match: 5. The CDR3 loop spans 17 amino acids. The germline CDR1 and CDR2 sequences are SGHNT and YENEEA. CDR3 sequence (DNA): TGTGCCAGCAGCTTAGACCCCGGACTAGCGGGTACCGGGGAGCTGTTTTTT. Amino acid sequence: CASSLDPGLAGTGELFF.

This clone was observed many times. J is TRBJ2-7 and V is TRBV6-7, with TRBD2 as a possible D gene (6 bases). TRBV6-7 is an open reading frame whose function is uncertain. V was clipped by 8 bases and J by 2 bases, with 19 bases between them. CDR3 length equals 15 residues. The CDR3: CASPQRRGSTYEQYF. The DNA of the CDR3 is TGTGCCAGCCCTCAACGGAGGGGTTCCACCTACGAGCAGTACTTC.

Regarding this clone: A much larger clonotype is one base distant, so this may be a read error. The CDR3 loop reads CASSPSTDTQYF. The CDR3 DNA follows: TGTGCCAGCAGCCCCAGCACAGATACGCAGTATTTT. The rearrangement uses TRBV11-2 and TRBJ2-3; the D is unclear. Germline V gene sequence: CDR1 SGHAT, CDR2 FQNNGV. Deletions cut 5 bases from V and 0 bases from J, with 3 bases between. The CDR3 sequence is 12 residues long. Using reference TRBV11-2 and TRBJ2-3 for the parts outside the CDR3, the full variable domain is EAGVAQSPRYKIIEKRQSVAFWCNPISGHATLYWYQQILGQGPKLLIQFQNNGVVDDSQLPKDRFSAERLKGVDSTLKIQPAKLEDSAVYLCASSPSTDTQYFGPGTRLTVL.

This clone was seen more than once but under ten times. The chain combines TRBV28 with TRBJ1-2; no clear D. Trimming shortened V by 11 bases and J by 8 bases, and 18 bases separated the two germline ends. The length of the CDR3 is 12 residues. Germline CDR1 MDHEN, CDR2 SYDVKM. CDR3 bases: TGTGCCGTCAATCCCCAGCTTGGGGGCTACACCTTC. Its protein is CAVNPQLGGYTF.

The rearrangement joins TRBV28 to TRBJ2-1; TRBD2 matches 12 bases. The CDR3 loop spans 14 amino acids. The germline V gene has CDR1 MDHEN and CDR2 SYDVKM. V was clipped by 7 bases and J by 9 bases; unmatched bases: 7. CDR3 nucleotide sequence: TGTGCCAGCACCCGGGGACTAGCGGGCTTTGAGCAGTTCTTC. Translating it yields CASTRGLAGFEQFF.

The chain employs TRBV2 and TRBJ1-2; 10 positions match TRBD1. J was trimmed by 5 bases and V by 8 bases; bases with no gene match: 8. The CDR3 is 14 amino acids. Germline V CDR1 and CDR2: SNHLY, FYNNEI. Here the CDR3 reads CASRAGTGEYGYTF. As DNA, the CDR3 is TGTGCCAGCCGAGCCGGGACAGGGGAGTATGGCTACACCTTC.

A remark on this clone: The sample carries other DNA sequences with the same CDR3. The chain is built from TRBV18 and TRBJ2-5; TRBD2 matches at 7 bases. Germline V gene data show CDR1 as KGHSH and CDR2 as LQKENI. The junction had 6 bases not matched to a gene; V was cut back by 3 bases and J by 2 bases. The CDR3 covers 15 residues. CDR3 in DNA: TGTGCCAGCTCACCCCCTAGCGGTCTTCAAGAGACCCAGTACTTC. This sequence encodes CASSPPSGLQETQYF.

V gene TRBV6-6 combines with J gene TRBJ1-1; D is uncertain. Germline loops: CDR1 MNHNY, CDR2 SVGAGI (reference sequence). Trimming took 7 bases from V and 1 from J, leaving 10 bases between them. This CDR3 region has 13 residues. The CDR3 loop reads CASTTPGNTEAFF. Here the CDR3 DNA reads TGTGCCAGCACTACCCCGGGGAACACTGAAGCTTTCTTT.

This chain joins TRBV14 and TRBJ2-1; 11 nucleotides line up with TRBD2. Germline V gives CDR1 SGHDN, CDR2 FVKESK. Germline trimming cut 3 bases from V and 4 bases from J; bases unmatched to any gene: 8. This CDR3 region has 17 residues. CDR3 in DNA: TGTGCCAGCAGCCAGTTGTTTCTAGCGGGAGGATACAATGAGCAGTTCTTC. As protein: CASSQLFLAGGYNEQFF.

The V call is TRBV5-1, the J call TRBJ2-1, with 8 bases lining up with TRBD2. The CDR3 length is 15 residues. V was clipped by 1 base and J by 4 bases; unmatched bases: 4. The V gene's germline CDR1 is SGHRS and CDR2 YFSETQ. The CDR3 bases are TGCGCCAGCAGCTTGAGTTCTAGCGGGTACAATGAGCAGTTCTTC. This gives the protein CASSLSSSGYNEQFF. Together with reference TRBV5-1 and TRBJ2-1, the CDR3 gives the full variable domain: KAGVTQTPRYLIKTRGQQVTLSCSPISGHRSVSWYQQTPGQGLQFLFEYFSETQRNKGNFPGRFSGRQFSNSRSEMNVSTLELGDSALYLCASSLSSSGYNEQFFGPGTRLTVL.

V is TRBV11-2 and J is TRBJ2-2; TRBD2 aligns across 9 bases. The CDR3 runs to 15 residues. The germline V gene has CDR1 SGHAT and CDR2 FQNNGV. The J segment lost 5 bases and the V segment lost 3 bases, leaving 4 bases of the junction unmatched. The CDR3, as DNA: TGTGCCAGCAGCTTGGGCCTAGCGGGAACCGGGGAGCTGTTTTTT. Amino acid sequence: CASSLGLAGTGELFF.

The chain carries TRBV7-2 and TRBJ2-7; 15 bases align to TRBD2. The ends lost 5 bases at V and 6 bases at J; junction bases unmatched: 5. The CDR3 extends over 15 amino acids. Germline V lookup: CDR1 SGHTA, CDR2 FQGNSA. The CDR3 loop reads CASSPPGLAGGEQYF. In DNA form, the CDR3 reads TGTGCCAGCAGCCCCCCGGGACTAGCGGGAGGCGAGCAGTACTTC.

This clone was seen more than once but under ten times. The chain couples TRBV5-6 to TRBJ2-2; D ambiguous. Trimming pared 2 bases from V and 0 bases from J, leaving 8 bases between. The CDR3 runs to 15 residues. The germline V gene encodes CDR1 SGHDT and CDR2 YYEEEE. CDR3 sequence (DNA): TGTGCCAGCAGCTTTTCCAGAGCGAACACCGGGGAGCTGTTTTTT. Translating it yields CASSFSRANTGELFF.

The chain joins TRBV5-1 to TRBJ1-5; 7 nucleotides line up with TRBD1. V was clipped by 2 bases and J by 3 bases; unmatched bases: 5. The CDR3 has 15 amino acids. The V gene's germline CDR1 is SGHRS and CDR2 YFSETQ. The DNA of the CDR3 is TGCGCCAGCAGCTTAACAGGGGTTGACAATCAGCCCCAGCATTTT. It is translated as CASSLTGVDNQPQHF.

The chain recombines TRBV5-1 with TRBJ2-1; 9 bases are shared with TRBD2. V gave up 0 bases and J gave up 6 bases; unmatched junction bases: 4. The germline V gene encodes CDR1 SGHRS and CDR2 YFSETQ. The CDR3 totals 15 residues. CDR3: CASSLASGTGNEQFF. The CDR3 nucleotides read TGCGCCAGCAGCTTGGCTAGCGGGACGGGCAATGAGCAGTTCTTC.

The chain combines TRBV10-3 with TRBJ1-5, with a tentative D call TRBD1 (6 bases). V lost 6 bases and J 0 bases, leaving 12 bases between the germline ends. The CDR3 is 15 residues long. CDR1 and CDR2 (germline): ENHRY, SYGVKD. The CDR3, as DNA: TGTGCCATCAGGGCCGGACAGAATAGCAATCAGCCCCAGCATTTT. Translation: CAIRAGQNSNQPQHF.

This clone was counted only a few times. This chain connects TRBV28 to TRBJ1-5; no clear D. The length of the CDR3 is 14 residues. Trimming removed 2 bases from V and 5 bases from J, with 10 bases in between. Germline assignment: CDR1 MDHEN and CDR2 SYDVKM. The CDR3, as DNA: TGTGCCAGCAGTTTACCCGAAGACGATCAGCCCCAGCATTTT. Its translation is CASSLPEDDQPQHF.

Concerning this clone: A far larger clone is a single base away, which makes a read error likely. V gene TRBV11-3 combines with J gene TRBJ1-1; the D is unclear. There are 13 residues in the CDR3. The germline CDR1 and CDR2 sequences are SGHNT and YENEEA. V shed 0 bases and J shed 1 base, with 3 bases lying between them. In DNA form, the CDR3 reads TGTGCCAGCAGCTTAGACAGGAACACTGAAGCTTTCTTT. Amino acids: CASSLDRNTEAFF.